This TCR beta chain was obtained from a study of prognosis after radiotherapy for stage I lung cancer. Study context: The enrollment of patients with stage I non-small cell lung cancer occurred between April 2018 and January 2019.

CDR3 length: 13 residues. Germline V gene lookup returns CDR1 DFQATT and CDR2 SNEGSKA (reference sequence). V was pared by 6 bases and J by 2 bases, with 5 bases of the junction left unmatched. Genomic DNA served as the source from which two-round multiplex PCR generated TCR beta CDR3 amplicons. First-round PCR used primers specific to each TRBV and TRBJ gene. TCRdb reprocessed the multiplex PCR reads via MiXCR and lists one record per CDR3 protein. The sample includes about 13,000 distinct CDR3 sequences, roughly 40% of them seen just once. The receptor was isolated from a donor over 45 with non-small cell lung cancer. Sequenced material: PBMCs, taken before or after stereotactic body radiation therapy (not recorded which). V usage is TRBV20-1 and J usage is TRBJ2-7, with TRBD2 matching over 9 bases. CDR3 coding DNA: TGCAGTGCCCCGGGACTAGCCCCCTACGAGCAGTACTTC. Translated: CSAPGLAPYEQYF.